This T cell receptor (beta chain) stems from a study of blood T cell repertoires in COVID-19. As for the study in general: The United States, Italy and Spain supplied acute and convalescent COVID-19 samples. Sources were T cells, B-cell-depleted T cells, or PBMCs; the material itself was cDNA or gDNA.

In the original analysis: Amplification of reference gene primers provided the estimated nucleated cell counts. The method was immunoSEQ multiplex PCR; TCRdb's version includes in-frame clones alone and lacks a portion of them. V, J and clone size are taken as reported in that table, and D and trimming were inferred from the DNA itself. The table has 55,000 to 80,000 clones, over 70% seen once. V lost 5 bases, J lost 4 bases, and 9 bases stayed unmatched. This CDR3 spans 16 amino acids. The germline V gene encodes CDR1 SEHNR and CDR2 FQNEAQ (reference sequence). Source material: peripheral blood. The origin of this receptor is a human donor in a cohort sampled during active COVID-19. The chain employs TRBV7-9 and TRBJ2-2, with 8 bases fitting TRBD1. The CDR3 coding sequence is TGTGCCAGCAGCAAGGGCCTAACAGGGGGCACCGGGGAGCTGTTTTTT. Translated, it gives CASSKGLTGGTGELFF.